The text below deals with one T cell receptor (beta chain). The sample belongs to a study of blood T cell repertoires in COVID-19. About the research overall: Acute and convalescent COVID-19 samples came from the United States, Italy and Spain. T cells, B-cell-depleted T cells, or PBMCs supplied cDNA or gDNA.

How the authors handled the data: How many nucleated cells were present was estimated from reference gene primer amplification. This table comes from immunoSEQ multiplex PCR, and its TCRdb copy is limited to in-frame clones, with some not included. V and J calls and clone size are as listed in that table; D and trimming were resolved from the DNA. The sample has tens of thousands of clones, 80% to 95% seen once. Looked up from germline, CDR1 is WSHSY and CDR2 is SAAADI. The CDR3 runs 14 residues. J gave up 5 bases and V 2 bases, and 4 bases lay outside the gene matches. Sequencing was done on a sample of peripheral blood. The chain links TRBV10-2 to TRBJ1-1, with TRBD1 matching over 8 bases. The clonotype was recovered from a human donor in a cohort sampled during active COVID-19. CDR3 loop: CASSETGGMTEAFF. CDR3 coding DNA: TGCGCCAGCAGTGAGACAGGGGGAATGACTGAAGCTTTCTTT.